This TCR beta chain was sequenced in a study of cytomegalovirus exposure and HLA in healthy donors. Study observations and caveats: There were approximately 150 TCR beta chains listed as cytomegalovirus-associated.

The method was immunoSEQ multiplex PCR; TCRdb's version includes in-frame clones alone and lacks a portion of them. The sample yields roughly 200,000 clones, roughly 86% seen once. Concerning this clone itself: What it binds is not known.

Sequenced: PBMCs. This receptor was obtained from a young man in good health and CMV-seropositive.

This CDR3 is CASSFGVGYTF. The CDR3 DNA is TGCGCCAGCAGCTTCGGGGTCGGCTACACCTTC. J is TRBJ1-2 and V is TRBV5-1; no definite D call. Per the germline V gene, CDR1 is SGHRS and CDR2 is YFSETQ. The CDR3 runs to 11 residues. Trimming shortened V by 2 bases and J by 8 bases, and 7 bases separated the two germline ends.